These T cell receptor beta chains were read from a single sample in a study of blood T cell repertoires in COVID-19. Produced via immunoSEQ multiplex PCR; TCRdb's table is partial and in-frame only. The sample includes 360,000 or so clones, approximately 90% of them seen just once. The source material was peripheral blood. The source of these receptors is an older woman with COVID-19, enrolled during active disease. Both conserved end residues are part of each CDR3. D genes are given only for firm matches. Not all rows give a size; the values are once, few, many and, for expanded clones, a class.

CDR3 protein,CDR3 DNA,D gene,clone size,V gene,J gene
CASSLGGISGVSTDTQYF,TGTGCCAGCAGTCTAGGTGGGATTAGCGGGGTCAGCACAGATACGCAGTATTTT,TRBD2,-,TRBV2,TRBJ2-3
CASSFRAGEKLFF,TGTGCCAGCAGTTTTAGGGCAGGGGAAAAACTGTTTTTT,-,-,TRBV27,TRBJ1-4
CASSLEVGTGFYEQYF,TGTGCCAGCAGCTTAGAGGTGGGGACAGGGTTCTACGAGCAGTACTTC,TRBD1,-,TRBV11-2,TRBJ2-7
CASSLSGGALPSSYNEQFF,TGTGCCAGCAGTCTTAGCGGGGGGGCCCTCCCGAGCTCCTACAATGAGCAGTTCTTC,TRBD2,-,TRBV27,TRBJ2-1
CASSVVASSYNSPLHF,TGTGCCAGCAGCGTAGTCGCTAGCTCCTATAATTCACCCCTCCACTTT,-,-,TRBV9,TRBJ1-6
CASSWGDRNSPLHF,TGTGCCAGCAGCTGGGGGGACAGAAATTCACCCCTCCACTTT,TRBD1,-,TRBV7-2,TRBJ1-6
CASSTGVYAEAFF,TGTGCCAGCAGTACAGGGGTTTACGCTGAAGCTTTCTTT,TRBD1,few,TRBV27,TRBJ1-1
CASSLRGTLGTEAFF,TGTGCCAGCAGTTTACGGGGTACCCTGGGCACTGAAGCTTTCTTT,-,-,TRBV27,TRBJ1-1
CASSFDQRGDLETQYF,TGTGCCAGCAGCTTTGACCAGCGGGGGGACTTGGAGACCCAGTACTTC,TRBD2,-,TRBV7-9,TRBJ2-5
CAISDEGPVNYEQYF,TGTGCCATCAGTGACGAGGGCCCTGTGAACTACGAGCAGTACTTC,-,-,TRBV10-3,TRBJ2-7
CASSEKGQGGQPQHF,TGTGCCAGCAGTGAAAAGGGACAGGGTGGACAGCCCCAGCATTTT,TRBD1,-,TRBV2,TRBJ1-5
CASSVRTVAKAFF,TGTGCCAGCAGCGTCAGGACAGTCGCAAAAGCTTTCTTT,-,once,TRBV11-1,TRBJ1-1
CASIGPGRTEAFF,TGCGCCAGCATAGGGCCCGGGAGGACTGAAGCTTTCTTT,-,once,TRBV5-1,TRBJ1-1
CASSQRQFYEQYF,TGCGCCAGCAGCCAAAGACAGTTTTACGAGCAGTACTTC,-,once,TRBV4-1,TRBJ2-7
CAISGFSGKGTDTQYF,TGTGCCATCAGTGGATTTTCGGGGAAAGGTACAGATACGCAGTATTTT,-,-,TRBV10-3,TRBJ2-3
CAWSGLSNQPQHF,TGTGCCTGGAGTGGACTTAGCAATCAGCCCCAGCATTTT,-,-,TRBV30,TRBJ1-5
CASSQDRRGGQETQYF,TGTGCCAGCAGCCAAGATAGGAGGGGGGGTCAAGAGACCCAGTACTTC,-,-,TRBV3-1/TRBV3-2,TRBJ2-5
CASSLVGGDTQYF,TGTGCCAGCAGCCTTGTCGGCGGTGATACGCAGTATTTT,-,-,TRBV4-2,TRBJ2-3
CASSLAGTGLLRGGYTF,TGTGCCAGCAGCCTGGCCGGGACAGGGCTCTTGCGGGGAGGCTACACCTTC,TRBD1,-,TRBV27,TRBJ1-2
CASSLGGNEQYF,TGTGCCAGCTCCCTGGGGGGTAACGAGCAGTACTTC,-,-,TRBV18,TRBJ2-7
CASSLGVRGPNYGYTF,TGTGCCAGCAGTTTAGGCGTCAGGGGGCCCAACTATGGCTACACCTTC,TRBD1,-,TRBV28,TRBJ1-2
CASSWTGNQPQHF,TGTGCCAGTAGTTGGACAGGCAATCAGCCCCAGCATTTT,-,-,TRBV19,TRBJ1-5
CASSRDRGPGTQHF,TGTGCCAGCAGTCGGGACAGGGGGCCGGGGACCCAGCATTTT,TRBD1,once,TRBV2,TRBJ1-5
CAISVGLGTNTDTQYF,TGTGCCATCAGTGTAGGGTTGGGGACTAACACAGATACGCAGTATTTT,TRBD2,-,TRBV10-3,TRBJ2-3
CASKTETGNEQYF,TGCGCCAGCAAGACCGAGACAGGGAACGAGCAGTACTTC,TRBD1,-,TRBV5-1,TRBJ2-7
CASSKEGWTEAFF,TGTGCCAGTAGTAAGGAGGGTTGGACTGAAGCTTTCTTT,-,once,TRBV19,TRBJ1-1
CASSGRGGETYEQYF,TGTGCCAGCAGCGGCCGAGGGGGGGAAACCTACGAGCAGTACTTC,-,-,TRBV27,TRBJ2-7
CASSFQPGSGETQYF,TGTGCCAGCAGTTTCCAACCGGGGTCGGGAGAGACCCAGTACTTC,-,-,TRBV28,TRBJ2-5
CASRRGGPNTGELFF,TGTGCCAGTCGAAGGGGAGGGCCGAACACCGGGGAGCTGTTTTTT,TRBD2,-,TRBV28,TRBJ2-2